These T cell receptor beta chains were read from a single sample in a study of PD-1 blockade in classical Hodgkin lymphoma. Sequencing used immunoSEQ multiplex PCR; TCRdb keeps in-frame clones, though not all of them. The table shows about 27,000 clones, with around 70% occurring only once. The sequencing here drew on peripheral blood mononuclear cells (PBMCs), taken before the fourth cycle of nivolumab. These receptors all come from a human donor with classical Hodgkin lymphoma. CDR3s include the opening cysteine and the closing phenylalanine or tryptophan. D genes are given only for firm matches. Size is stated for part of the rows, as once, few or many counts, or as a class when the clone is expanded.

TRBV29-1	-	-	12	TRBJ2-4	CSVEGLKNIQYF	TGCAGCGTTGAGGGCCTCAAAAACATTCAGTACTTC
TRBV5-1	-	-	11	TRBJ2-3	CASKRQDTQYF	TGCGCCAGCAAGCGACAGGATACGCAGTATTTT
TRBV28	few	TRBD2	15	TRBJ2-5	CASCRAGGLQETQYF	TGTGCCAGCTGCAGGGCCGGGGGGTTACAAGAGACCCAGTACTTC
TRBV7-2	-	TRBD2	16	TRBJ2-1	CASSQAGTTSYNEQFF	TGTGCCAGCAGCCAGGCCGGGACTACCTCCTACAATGAGCAGTTCTTC
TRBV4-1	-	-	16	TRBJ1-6	CASSQEGTSSGSPLHF	TGCGCCAGCAGCCAAGAAGGCACCTCTAGCGGTTCACCCCTCCACTTT
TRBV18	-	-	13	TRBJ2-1	CASSPPDRNEQFF	TGTGCCAGCTCACCACCGGACAGAAATGAGCAGTTCTTC
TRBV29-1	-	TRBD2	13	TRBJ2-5	CSVDSGGRETQYF	TGCAGCGTTGATAGCGGGGGGCGAGAGACCCAGTACTTC
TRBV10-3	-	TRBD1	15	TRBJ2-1	CAISGGTGDVNEQFF	TGTGCCATCAGTGGGGGGACAGGGGATGTCAATGAGCAGTTCTTC
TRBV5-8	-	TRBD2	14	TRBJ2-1	CASSLGLAGEAGFF	TGTGCCAGCAGCCTGGGACTAGCGGGGGAGGCAGGGTTCTTC
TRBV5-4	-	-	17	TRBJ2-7	CASSKGGGGGPLSEQYF	TGTGCCAGCAGCAAAGGGGGCGGAGGAGGGCCTTTAAGCGAGCAGTACTTC
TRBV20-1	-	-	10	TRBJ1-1	CSARLQEAFF	TGCAGTGCTCGTCTTCAGGAAGCTTTCTTT
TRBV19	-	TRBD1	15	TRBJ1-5	CASRRQGPGNQPQHF	TGTGCCAGTAGGAGACAGGGGCCAGGCAATCAGCCCCAGCATTTT
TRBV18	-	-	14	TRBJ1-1	CASSPLVGGTEAFF	TGTGCCAGCTCACCACTCGTGGGTGGCACTGAAGCTTTCTTT
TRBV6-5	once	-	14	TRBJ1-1	CASTQRVGGTEAFF	TGTGCCAGCACCCAGAGGGTGGGCGGCACTGAAGCTTTCTTT
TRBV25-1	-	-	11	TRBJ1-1	CASSVGWLAFF	TGTGCCAGCAGTGTAGGTTGGTTGGCTTTCTTT
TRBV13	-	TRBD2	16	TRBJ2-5	CASSLGRGLGVETQYF	TGTGCCAGCAGCTTAGGCCGTGGACTAGGGGTCGAGACCCAGTACTTC
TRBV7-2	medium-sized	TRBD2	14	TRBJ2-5	CASSLAGGPETQYF	TGTGCCAGCAGCTTAGCGGGAGGGCCAGAGACCCAGTACTTC
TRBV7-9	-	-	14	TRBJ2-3	CASSLHGATDTQYF	TGTGCCAGCAGCCTCCACGGGGCCACAGATACGCAGTATTTT
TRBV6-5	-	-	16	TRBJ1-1	CASSYVRGLMNTEAFF	TGTGCCAGCAGTTACGTTAGGGGCCTCATGAACACTGAAGCTTTCTTT
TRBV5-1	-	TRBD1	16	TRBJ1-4	CASSFAGGLANEKLFF	TGCGCCAGCAGCTTTGCAGGGGGCCTGGCTAATGAAAAACTGTTTTTT
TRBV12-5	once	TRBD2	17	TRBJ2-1	CASGLVLAGLDHNEQFF	TGTGCTAGTGGTTTGGTACTAGCGGGGCTAGACCACAATGAGCAGTTCTTC
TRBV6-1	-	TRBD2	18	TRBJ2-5	CASSGGTSQKGPQETQYF	TGTGCCAGCAGTGGGGGGACTAGCCAGAAGGGGCCCCAAGAGACCCAGTACTTC
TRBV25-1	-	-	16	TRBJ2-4	CASSESGVTAKNIQYF	TGTGCCAGCAGTGAATCTGGTGTAACAGCCAAAAACATTCAGTACTTC
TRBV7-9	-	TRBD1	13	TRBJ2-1	CASSRTTGNEQFF	TGTGCCAGCAGCCGGACGACAGGGAATGAGCAGTTCTTC
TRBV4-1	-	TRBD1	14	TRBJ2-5	CASSQGTGVETQYF	TGCGCCAGCAGCCAAGGGACAGGGGTGGAGACCCAGTACTTC
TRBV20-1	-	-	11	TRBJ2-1	CSARDVNEQFF	TGCAGTGCTAGAGATGTAAATGAGCAGTTCTTC
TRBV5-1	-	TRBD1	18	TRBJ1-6	CASSLVAGQGSYNSPLHF	TGCGCCAGCAGCTTGGTCGCGGGACAGGGATCCTATAATTCACCCCTCCACTTT
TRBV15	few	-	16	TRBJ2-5	CATSRFGSRRWETQYF	TGTGCCACCAGCCGCTTTGGTTCAAGGAGGTGGGAGACCCAGTACTTC
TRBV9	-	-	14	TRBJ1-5	CASSPTESNQPQHF	TGTGCCAGCAGCCCTACAGAGAGCAATCAGCCCCAGCATTTT
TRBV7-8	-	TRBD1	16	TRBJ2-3	CASSLTGTGIANTQYF	TGTGCCAGCAGCTTAACGGGGACAGGGATCGCTAATACGCAGTATTTT
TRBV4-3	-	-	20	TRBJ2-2	CASSQSGSGARFANTGELFF	TGCGCCAGCAGCCAATCGGGGTCAGGGGCGAGGTTTGCGAACACCGGGGAGCTGTTTTTT
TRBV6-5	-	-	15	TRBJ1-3	CASSISGFSGNTIYF	TGTGCCAGCAGTATATCAGGCTTCTCTGGAAACACCATATATTTT
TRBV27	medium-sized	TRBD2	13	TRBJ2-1	CASSLTGGSEQFF	TGTGCCAGCAGTTTAACCGGGGGGAGCGAGCAGTTCTTC
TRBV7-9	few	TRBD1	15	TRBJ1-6	CASSLGQGSNSPLHF	TGTGCCAGCAGCTTAGGACAGGGGTCCAATTCACCCCTCCACTTT
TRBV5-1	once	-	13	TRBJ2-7	CASRIGVDYEQYF	TGCGCCAGCAGGATCGGGGTGGACTACGAGCAGTACTTC
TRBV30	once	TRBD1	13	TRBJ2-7	CACDFRGQDEQYF	TGTGCCTGCGATTTCAGGGGGCAAGACGAACAGTACTTC
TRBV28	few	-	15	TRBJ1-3	CASTRDGYSGNTIYF	TGTGCCAGCACCAGGGACGGATACTCTGGAAACACCATATATTTT
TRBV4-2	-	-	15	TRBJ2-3	CASTLGGERTDTQYF	TGTGCCAGCACCCTAGGGGGAGAAAGAACAGATACGCAGTATTTT
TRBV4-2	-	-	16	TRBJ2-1	CASSQPTRSSYNEQFF	TGTGCCAGCAGCCAACCTACTCGAAGCTCCTACAATGAGCAGTTCTTC
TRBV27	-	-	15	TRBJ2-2	CASSLLDLQGPELFF	TGTGCCAGCAGTTTACTCGATTTACAGGGACCGGAGCTGTTTTTT
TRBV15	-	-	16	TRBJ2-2	CATSTPYGELTGELFF	TGTGCCACCAGCACTCCCTACGGGGAACTGACCGGGGAGCTGTTTTTT
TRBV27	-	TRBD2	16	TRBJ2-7	CASSPIGLAETYEQYF	TGTGCCAGCAGTCCGATCGGACTAGCGGAGACCTACGAGCAGTACTTC
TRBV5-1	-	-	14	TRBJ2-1	CASSLWAGTSEQFF	TGCGCCAGCAGCTTGTGGGCGGGAACCAGTGAGCAGTTCTTC
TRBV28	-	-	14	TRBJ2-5	CASTSSSVTETQYF	TGTGCCAGCACTTCCAGCTCAGTTACGGAGACCCAGTACTTC
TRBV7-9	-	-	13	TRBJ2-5	CASSFSGSETQYF	TGTGCCAGCAGCTTTTCGGGTAGCGAGACCCAGTACTTC
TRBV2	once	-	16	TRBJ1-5	CASSFERQSGNQPQHF	TGTGCCAGCAGTTTTGAGCGTCAGAGTGGCAATCAGCCCCAGCATTTT
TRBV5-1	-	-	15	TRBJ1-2	CASSSQVGVSYGYTF	TGCGCCAGCAGCTCGCAGGTCGGGGTTAGCTATGGCTACACCTTC
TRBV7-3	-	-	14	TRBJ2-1	CASSLTTVGDEQFF	TGTGCCAGCAGCTTAACAACGGTTGGCGATGAGCAGTTCTTC
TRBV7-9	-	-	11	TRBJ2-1	CASSLAAEQFF	TGTGCCAGCAGCTTAGCAGCGGAGCAGTTCTTC
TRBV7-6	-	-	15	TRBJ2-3	CASSLAMRPTDTQYF	TGTGCCAGCAGCTTAGCGATGCGGCCCACAGATACGCAGTATTTT
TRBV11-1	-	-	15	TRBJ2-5	CASSLGGQPQETQYF	TGTGCCAGCAGCTTAGGAGGACAGCCCCAAGAGACCCAGTACTTC
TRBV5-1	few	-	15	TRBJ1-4	CASSLGQGLGEKLFF	TGCGCCAGCAGCTTGGGGCAGGGATTGGGTGAAAAACTGTTTTTT
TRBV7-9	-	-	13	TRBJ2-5	CASSLMGQETQYF	TGTGCCAGCAGCTTAATGGGACAAGAGACCCAGTACTTC